The next 32 T cell receptor beta chains were all read from a single sample in a study of blood T cells in healthy people across ages. A sample-barcoded 5' primer and a J-beta primer mix were used in a second PCR of about 7 to 12 cycles. TCRdb reprocessed the 5' RACE reads with MiXCR, giving one entry per CDR3 protein. This repertoire shows around 1,700,000 distinct CDR3 sequences, 28% found once; its top ten account for 6.5% to 8.5%. Sample: blood. The source is a woman in her 30s in good health.

The chain couples TRBV3-1 to TRBJ1-1; D is perhaps TRBD1 (5 bases). The V end lost 3 bases, the J end lost 1 base, and 9 bases lay between the germline ends. This CDR3 region has 14 residues. The germline gives CDR1 LGHDT, CDR2 YNNKEL (reference sequence). CDR3: CASSQGHGNTEAFF. The CDR3 coding sequence is TGTGCCAGCAGCCAGGGGCATGGGAACACTGAAGCTTTCTTT.

A remark on this clonotype: The missing conserved phenylalanine or tryptophan at the end of this CDR3 makes a read error likely. J is TRBJ2-1 and V is TRBV5-1; 13 nucleotides match TRBD2. The CDR3 runs 15 residues. V was clipped by 6 bases and J by 6 bases; unmatched bases: 6. Germline values: CDR1 SGHRS, CDR2 YFSETQ. The chain's CDR3 is CASTIRLAGGNEQFC. DNA for the CDR3: TGCGCCAGCACCATCCGACTAGCGGGAGGCAATGAGCAGTTCTGC.

This clonotype has at least ten counts. V is TRBV29-1 and J is TRBJ2-3; D call uncertain. Germline CDR1 SQVTM, CDR2 ANQGSEA. The germline V and J ends were trimmed by 0 bases and 0 bases, with 4 bases remaining between them. The CDR3 is 13 amino acids. The CDR3 reads CSVEDYSTDTQYF. CDR3 nucleotide sequence: TGCAGCGTTGAAGATTACAGCACAGATACGCAGTATTTT.

This rearrangement joins TRBV27 to TRBJ1-2, with 9 positions matching TRBD1. The CDR3 has 13 amino acids. CDR1 and CDR2 (germline): MNHEY, SMNVEV (reference sequence). The V gene end was trimmed by 6 bases and the J gene end by 7 bases; junction bases not matched to a gene: 6. The CDR3 region is CASREGQGGGYTF. CDR3 sequence (DNA): TGTGCCAGCAGGGAGGGACAGGGTGGTGGCTACACCTTC.

This clonotype was detected a few times. This chain uses TRBV27 with TRBJ2-2, with D unclear. V gave up 6 bases and J gave up 0 bases, with 11 bases separating them. Germline V gene lookup returns CDR1 MNHEY and CDR2 SMNVEV (reference sequence). The CDR3 totals 15 residues. Here the CDR3 DNA reads TGTGCCAGCAGACTTGTGAGGACGAACACCGGGGAGCTGTTTTTT. Protein product: CASRLVRTNTGELFF.

The chain carries TRBV7-2 and TRBJ1-2, with D possibly being TRBD1 (5 bases). The CDR3 extends over 15 amino acids. Germline V lookup: CDR1 SGHTA, CDR2 FQGNSA. V lost 5 bases, J lost 8 bases, and 21 bases lay in between. The CDR3 nucleotides are TGTGCCAGCAGCCCAGGGACGCCTATTTCCGGAGGCTACACCTTC. Translated: CASSPGTPISGGYTF.

This clonotype was counted at least ten times. This may be a read error: a much more frequent sequence differs by one nucleotide. This chain joins TRBV13 and TRBJ2-1; D possibly corresponds to TRBD1 (6 bases). Deletions cut 1 base from V and 7 bases from J, with 8 bases between. The length of the CDR3 is 13 residues. Germline V CDR1 and CDR2: PRHDT, FYEKMQ (reference sequence). The CDR3 coding sequence is TGTGCCAGCAGCTTAGACAGGGAGAATGAGCAGTTCTTC. Its protein is CASSLDRENEQFF. Supplemented by reference TRBV13 and TRBJ2-1, the full variable domain reads AAGVIQSPRHLIKEKRETATLKCYPIPRHDTVYWYQQGPGQDPQFLISFYEKMQSDKGSIPDRFSAQQFSDYHSELNMSSLELGDSALYFCASSLDRENEQFFGPGTRLTVL.

The chain is built from TRBV7-9 and TRBJ1-2, with 7 bases lining up with TRBD1. The CDR3 totals 14 residues. CDR1 and CDR2 (germline): SEHNR, FQNEAQ (reference sequence). After removal of 7 bases from V and 8 bases from J, the junction contained 13 bases not matched to a gene. CDR3 loop: CASNILGGEGGYTF. The CDR3 bases are TGTGCCAGCAACATATTAGGGGGCGAAGGCGGCTACACCTTC. The whole variable domain, remainder taken from reference TRBV7-9 and TRBJ1-2, is DTGVSQNPRHKITKRGQNVTFRCDPISEHNRLYWYRQTLGQGPEFLTYFQNEAQLEKSRLLSDRFSAERPKGSFSTLEIQRTEQGDSAMYLCASNILGGEGGYTFGSGTRLTVV.

This clonotype showed up many times. This sequence joins TRBV20-1 and TRBJ2-3; a weak D match, TRBD1 (5 bases). Germline V gene sequence: CDR1 DFQATT, CDR2 SNEGSKA (reference sequence). The V end was cut by 3 bases, the J end by 7 bases, with 11 bases between. The CDR3 sequence is 12 residues long. The CDR3 coding sequence is TGCAGTGCTAGTATGGGGCCGAATACGCAGTATTTT. Translation: CSASMGPNTQYF.

This clonotype has more than one count but fewer than ten. V usage is TRBV29-1 and J usage is TRBJ2-1, with D uncertain. Trimming took off 2 bases at V and 3 bases at J, with 5 bases between the two ends. From germline, CDR1 is SQVTM and CDR2 ANQGSEA. The CDR3 runs 12 residues. The CDR3 DNA reads as TGCAGCGTTGAAAACATCTACAATGAGCAGTTCTTC. Translated: CSVENIYNEQFF.

With respect to this clonotype: This may be a read error: a much more frequent sequence differs by one nucleotide. The rearrangement links TRBV25-1 to TRBJ2-5; D unresolved. CDR3 length: 13 residues. From germline, CDR1 is MGHDK and CDR2 SYGVNS. The V gene lost 7 bases and the J gene lost 11 bases, with 20 bases spanning the gap. Here the CDR3 DNA reads TGTGCCAGCAACCTGGCGCCGGATTCTGAGCAGTACTTC. This gives the protein CASNLAPDSEQYF. Variable domain in full (rest from reference TRBV25-1 and TRBJ2-5): EADIYQTPRYLVIGTGKKITLECSQTMGHDKMYWYQQDPGMELHLIHYSYGVNSTEKGDLSSESTVSRIRTEHFPLTLESARPSHTSQYLCASNLAPDSEQYFGPGTRLLVL.

The V call is TRBV7-2, the J call TRBJ1-5, with TRBD1 matching 10 bases. V lost 6 bases to trimming and J lost 6 bases; unmatched junction nucleotides: 5. CDR1 and CDR2 from the germline V gene are SGHTA and FQGNSA. The CDR3 runs to 14 residues. As DNA, the CDR3 is TGTGCCAGCAGGTCCAGGACAGGGGGTCAGCCCCAGCATTTT. It is translated as CASRSRTGGQPQHF.

This clonotype was recorded a few times. The chain has TRBV20-1 and TRBJ1-1, with no clear D. Germline loops: CDR1 DFQATT, CDR2 SNEGSKA (reference sequence). This CDR3 has 12 amino acids. V shed 8 bases and J shed 5 bases, with 15 bases lying between them. The CDR3, as DNA: TGCAGTACTAACCTGGACTTGACTGAAGCTTTCTTT. Its translation: CSTNLDLTEAFF.

With regard to this clonotype: A read error may account for a junction end that differs from germline. CDR3 bases: TGTGCCAGCAGCTTAAGACGGGTGGATTCAGATACGCAGTGTTTT. Encoded protein: CASSLRRVDSDTQCF. The rearrangement links TRBV7-9 to TRBJ2-3, with no clear D. This CDR3 region has 15 residues. CDR1 is SEHNR and CDR2 is FQNEAQ in the germline V gene (reference sequence).

This rearrangement joins TRBV24-1 to TRBJ1-2, with D possibly being TRBD1 (5 bases). The CDR3 totals 14 residues. V was cut by 4 bases and J by 4 bases, with 12 bases left in between. Germline V gene sequence: CDR1 KGHDR, CDR2 SFDVKD. As DNA, the CDR3 is TGTGCCACCAGTGACGGCAGGGCCCCCTATGGCTACACCTTC. It specifies CATSDGRAPYGYTF.

A few counts support this clonotype. The gene calls are TRBV12-5 and TRBJ1-5; 10 bases match TRBD1. CDR3 length: 16 amino acids. The germline V gene has CDR1 LGHNT and CDR2 FRNRAP. Losses at the gene ends were 0 bases for V and 7 bases for J; bases not matched to a gene: 6. CDR3 region: CASGLVLGTGVQPQHF. CDR3 bases: TGTGCTAGTGGTTTGGTACTTGGGACAGGGGTACAGCCCCAGCATTTT.

This clonotype was observed a handful of times. This sequence joins TRBV29-1 and TRBJ2-1, with TRBD1 identical over 8 bases. The V segment lost 2 bases and the J segment 0 bases; nucleotides outside the gene matches: 6. The CDR3 totals 16 residues. Per the germline V gene, CDR1 is SQVTM and CDR2 is ANQGSEA. The DNA for the CDR3 is TGCAGCGTTGAATTTAGGACAGGGAGCTCCTACAATGAGCAGTTCTTC. Its translation: CSVEFRTGSSYNEQFF.

The chain has TRBV20-1 and TRBJ2-1; no reliable D call. V lost 3 bases and J 0 bases, leaving 15 bases between the germline ends. CDR1 is DFQATT, CDR2 SNEGSKA, per germline (reference sequence). The CDR3 is 16 residues long. CDR3 nucleotide sequence: TGCAGTGCTAGGGAGCGTGGTGTATACTCCTACAATGAGCAGTTCTTC. Translation gives CSARERGVYSYNEQFF.

This clonotype was counted between two and nine times. At one end the junction does not follow the germline gene, possibly because of a read error. This rearrangement joins TRBV12-3 or TRBV12-4 to TRBJ2-7; 9 positions agree with TRBD2. CDR3 size: 15 residues. CDR3 nucleotide sequence: TGTGCCAGCAGGTTAGCGGGGGTATACCCCTACGAGCAGTACTTC. Translated, it gives CASRLAGVYPYEQYF.

Only a few counts were recorded for this clonotype. This chain uses TRBV25-1 with TRBJ2-1, with unresolved D. The CDR3 extends over 14 amino acids. Looked up from germline, CDR1 is MGHDK and CDR2 is SYGVNS. Trimming took off 0 bases at V and 9 bases at J, with 12 bases between the two ends. The CDR3 loop reads CASSEYGPIGEQFF. Here the CDR3 DNA reads TGTGCCAGCAGTGAATATGGGCCGATCGGTGAGCAGTTCTTC.

The rearrangement links TRBV14 to TRBJ1-2; D is perhaps TRBD1 (5 bases). Deletions cut 4 bases from V and 3 bases from J, with 12 bases between. The CDR3 extends over 14 amino acids. Germline loops: CDR1 SGHDN, CDR2 FVKESK. Here the CDR3 DNA reads TGTGCCAGCAGCCGGGGGGGAAAGGACTATGGCTACACCTTC. It translates to CASSRGGKDYGYTF.

The chain couples TRBV7-9 to TRBJ2-7, with a weak D call TRBD2 (5 bases). TRBJ2-5 matches the DNA end more closely, so the J call is doubtful. The CDR3 totals 13 residues. Germline V gene data show CDR1 as SEHNR and CDR2 as FQNEAQ (reference sequence). DNA for the CDR3: TGTGCCAGCAGCGCTAGCTTAAAAGAGACCCAGTACTTC. This translates into CASSASLKETQYF.

This clonotype occurred once. The rearrangement links TRBV5-1 to TRBJ2-1; D not resolved. Trimming pared 7 bases from V and 0 bases from J, leaving 14 bases between. The CDR3 contains 15 residues. The germline CDR1 and CDR2 sequences are SGHRS and YFSETQ. CDR3 coding DNA: TGCGCCAGCCCCTTCCCACTGTGCTCCTACAATGAGCAGTTCTTC. This sequence encodes CASPFPLCSYNEQFF.

This clonotype was seen a handful of times. The V gene is TRBV7-9, the J gene TRBJ1-5; D not resolved. Germline V lookup: CDR1 SEHNR, CDR2 FQNEAQ (reference sequence). The ends were cut back, 1 base at V and 4 bases at J, with 14 bases in the middle. This CDR3 is built from 16 residues. The CDR3, as DNA: TGTGCCAGCAGCTTAGTCCCTGGACCGGGAAATCAGCCCCAGCATTTT. It encodes CASSLVPGPGNQPQHF.

This clonotype was recorded once. One end of the junction fails to match germline, which may point to a read error. V gene TRBV18 combines with J gene TRBJ2-1, with 7 nucleotides matching TRBD2. The CDR3 runs to 14 residues. The germline V gene encodes CDR1 KGHSH and CDR2 LQKENI. The CDR3 sequence: CASSPPGLGNGQFF. The CDR3 nucleotides are TGTGCCAGCTCACCCCCTGGACTAGGCAATGGGCAGTTCTTC.

The chain links TRBV29-1 to TRBJ1-1, with D perhaps matching TRBD1 (5 bases). Between the trimmed V and J ends, which lost 3 bases and 1 base, there was a span of 12 bases. CDR1 and CDR2 from the germline V gene are SQVTM and ANQGSEA. This CDR3 contains 14 residues. The CDR3 DNA sequence: TGCAGCGTTGAGTTGCGGCAGGGGAACACTGAAGCTTTCTTT. Its protein product is CSVELRQGNTEAFF.

This clonotype was picked up a small number of times. The gene calls are TRBV6-2 or TRBV6-3 and TRBJ1-5; perhaps TRBD1 as D (5 bases). The CDR3 has 16 residues. With 6 bases removed from V and 4 bases from J, the gap between germline ends came to 19 bases. CDR1 is MNHEY, CDR2 SVGEGT, per germline. CDR3 protein: CASRATGTEINQPQHF. The CDR3 DNA reads TGTGCCAGCAGGGCTACCGGGACGGAGATAAATCAGCCCCAGCATTTT.

This clonotype was detected only once. The CDR3 spells CASSLGGDVGTQYF. In DNA, the CDR3 is TGTGCCAGCAGCCTTGGCGGAGACGTGGGGACCCAGTACTTC. V usage is TRBV7-6 and J usage is TRBJ2-5; D unresolved. CDR3 length: 14 residues. Germline CDR1 SGHVS, CDR2 FNYEAQ. The V end was cut by 5 bases, the J end by 7 bases, with 17 bases between.

The chain uses TRBV6-6 and TRBJ2-5; the match to TRBD2 covers 10 bases. The length of the CDR3 is 16 residues. Per the germline V gene, CDR1 is MNHNY and CDR2 is SVGAGI (reference sequence). The V segment lost 2 bases and the J segment 4 bases; nucleotides outside the gene matches: 7. The CDR3 loop is CASSYGSSGRGETQYF. The CDR3 DNA reads as TGTGCCAGCAGTTACGGTTCTAGCGGGAGAGGAGAGACCCAGTACTTC.

This clonotype was counted at least ten times. The chain's CDR3 is CATSSSTSGEDYGYTF. Here the CDR3 DNA reads TGTGCCACCAGCAGTTCGACATCAGGGGAAGACTATGGCTACACCTTC. The chain recombines TRBV15 with TRBJ1-2, with D possibly being TRBD1 (6 bases). Per germline, CDR1 LNHNV and CDR2 YYDKDF (reference sequence). The CDR3 contains 16 residues. V was clipped by 3 bases and J by 3 bases, with 17 bases between them.

Comments on this clonotype: A much more abundant neighbour one base away suggests this may be a read error. J is TRBJ2-4 and V is TRBV7-9; 12 nucleotides line up with TRBD1. The CDR3 length is 20 residues. CDR1 and CDR2 from the germline V gene are SEHNR and FQNEAQ (reference sequence). Written as DNA, the CDR3 is TGTGCCAGCAGCACCCGGGACAGGGGGCAAGCAGCGCTAGCCAAAAACATTCGGTACTTC. Its protein is CASSTRDRGQAALAKNIRYF.

The V gene is TRBV7-6, the J gene TRBJ2-5; D possibly uses TRBD1 or TRBD2 (6 bases each). The CDR3 is 16 residues long. Trimming took off 4 bases at V and 0 bases at J, with 15 bases between the two ends. In germline, CDR1 is SGHVS, CDR2 FNYEAQ. Here the CDR3 reads CASSSGGGLNQETQYF. CDR3 sequence (DNA): TGTGCCAGCAGCTCTGGAGGGGGTCTCAACCAAGAGACCCAGTACTTC. Variable domain in full (rest from reference TRBV7-6 and TRBJ2-5): GAGVSQSPRYKVTKRGQDVALRCDPISGHVSLYWYRQALGQGPEFLTYFNYEAQQDKSGLPNDRFSAERPEGSISTLTIQRTEQRDSAMYRCASSSGGGLNQETQYFGPGTRLLVL.